This T cell receptor (beta chain) was retrieved from a study of blood T cell repertoires in COVID-19. Turning to the study itself: COVID-19 samples, acute and convalescent, were from the United States, Italy and Spain. T cells, B-cell-depleted T cells, or PBMCs provided the cDNA or gDNA that served as material.

As processed by the authors: Reference gene primers were amplified, and this amplification served to estimate nucleated cell counts. Here immunoSEQ multiplex PCR was the method, and the copy in TCRdb shows in-frame clones only, minus some. V and J calls and clone size are copied from that table; D and trimming were computed from the DNA. The sample includes 160,000 or so clones, approximately 87% of them seen just once. With V trimmed by 3 bases and J by 4 bases, 5 bases remained unmatched. Per the germline V gene, CDR1 is DFQATT and CDR2 is SNEGSKA (reference sequence). This CDR3 contains 14 residues.

The clonotype originates from a woman in her seventies with acute or convalescent COVID-19. The specimen sequenced was peripheral blood. This chain uses TRBV20-1 with TRBJ2-1; 8 bases align to TRBD2. CDR3 in DNA: TGCAGTGCTAGTAAGTCTAGCGGGTACAATGAGCAGTTCTTC. This gives the protein CSASKSSGYNEQFF.